This is a list of T cell receptor beta chains from one sample in a study of CD8+ T cells in alopecia areata. This table comes from immunoSEQ multiplex PCR, and its TCRdb copy is limited to in-frame clones, with some not included. The repertoire has around 29,000 clones, about three quarters of them found once; the top ten carry around 19%. Sequencing was done on a sample of NKG2D-low CD8+ T cells sorted from blood. Receptor source: a human donor with alopecia areata. CDR3s include the opening cysteine and the closing phenylalanine or tryptophan. D genes are given only for firm matches. Expanded clones get a size class; other rows say once, few or many, or leave the size out.

TRBV6-6	-	-	TRBJ2-6	CASSYSAGSGANVLTF	TGTGCCAGCAGTTACTCAGCCGGCTCTGGGGCCAACGTCCTGACTTTC
TRBV7-2	-	-	TRBJ2-7	CASSSRQVIMYEQYF	TGTGCCAGCAGCTCGAGACAGGTTATTATGTACGAGCAGTACTTC
TRBV28	-	-	TRBJ2-2	CASSYGTGELFF	TGTGCCAGCAGTTACGGGACCGGGGAGCTGTTTTTT
TRBV28	TRBD1	-	TRBJ1-1	CASSSRGQSVAFF	TGTGCCAGCAGTTCCCGGGGACAGTCGGTAGCTTTCTTT
TRBV27	-	-	TRBJ2-3	CASSFILGTDTQYF	TGTGCCAGCAGCTTTATCCTGGGCACAGATACGCAGTATTTT
TRBV7-9	-	-	TRBJ2-7	CASSSGTSYEQYF	TGTGCCAGCAGCTCGGGGACAAGCTACGAGCAGTACTTC
TRBV9	-	-	TRBJ1-1	CASSGPGLWAFF	TGTGCCAGCAGCGGACCCGGTCTTTGGGCTTTCTTT
TRBV6-4	-	-	TRBJ2-3	CASSDSSQGTDTQYF	TGTGCCAGCAGTGACTCGTCCCAGGGAACAGATACGCAGTATTTT
TRBV15	TRBD2	-	TRBJ2-1	CATSSDTSGGAGEQFF	TGTGCCACCAGCAGTGACACTAGCGGGGGGGCCGGTGAGCAGTTCTTC
TRBV5-1	-	few	TRBJ1-5	CASSLGPTDQPQHF	TGCGCCAGCAGCTTGGGGCCAACAGATCAGCCCCAGCATTTT
TRBV7-3	TRBD1	-	TRBJ2-2	CASSLGDRVSELFF	TGTGCCAGCAGCTTAGGGGACAGGGTCTCTGAGCTGTTTTTT
TRBV7-2	-	few	TRBJ2-7	CASSRGPGYEQYF	TGTGCCAGCAGCCGCGGACCAGGGTACGAGCAGTACTTC
TRBV5-4	-	once	TRBJ1-6	CASSLQSSYNSPLHF	TGTGCCAGCAGCTTGCAGAGCTCCTATAATTCACCCCTCCACTTT
TRBV29-1	-	-	TRBJ2-1	CSVEGGGNGAYNEQFF	TGCAGCGTTGAAGGGGGCGGGAATGGGGCCTACAATGAGCAGTTCTTC
TRBV29-1	-	-	TRBJ1-5	CSALEGGPSNQPQHF	TGCAGCGCCCTAGAGGGGGGACCTAGCAATCAGCCCCAGCATTTT
TRBV6-6	-	-	TRBJ1-4	CASSYPLGGNEKLFF	TGTGCCAGCAGTTACCCTTTGGGCGGTAATGAAAAACTGTTTTTT
TRBV5-1	-	-	TRBJ1-5	CASSLGAGKSQPQHF	TGCGCCAGCAGCTTGGGGGCAGGGAAGAGTCAGCCCCAGCATTTT
TRBV29-1	TRBD1	-	TRBJ2-5	CSVEVLATTGATWETQYF	TGCAGCGTTGAAGTTTTGGCAACGACAGGGGCCACATGGGAGACCCAGTACTTC
TRBV30	-	-	TRBJ2-7	CAWSGNEQYF	TGTGCCTGGAGTGGGAACGAGCAGTACTTC
TRBV15	TRBD1	-	TRBJ1-1	CATWTGGEAFF	TGTGCCACCTGGACAGGGGGCGAAGCTTTCTTT
TRBV5-6	TRBD1	-	TRBJ2-7	CASSYGWTGENYEQYF	TGTGCCAGCAGCTATGGTTGGACAGGGGAAAACTACGAGCAGTACTTC
TRBV7-9	-	few	TRBJ2-2	CASSPQSSGELFF	TGTGCCAGCAGCCCCCAAAGTTCCGGGGAGCTGTTTTTT